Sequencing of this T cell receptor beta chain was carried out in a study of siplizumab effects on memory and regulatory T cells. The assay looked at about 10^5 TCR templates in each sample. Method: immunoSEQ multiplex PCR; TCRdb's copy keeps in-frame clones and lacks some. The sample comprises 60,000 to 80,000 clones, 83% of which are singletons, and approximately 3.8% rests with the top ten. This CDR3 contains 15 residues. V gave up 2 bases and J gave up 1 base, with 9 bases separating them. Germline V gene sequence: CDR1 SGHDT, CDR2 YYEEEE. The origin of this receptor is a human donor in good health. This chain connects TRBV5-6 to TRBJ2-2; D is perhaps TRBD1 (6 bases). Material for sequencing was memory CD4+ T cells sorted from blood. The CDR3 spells CASSLGQMNTGELFF. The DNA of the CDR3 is TGTGCCAGCAGCTTAGGACAGATGAACACCGGGGAGCTGTTTTTT.